A selection of T cell receptor beta chains follows, all from one sample in a study of molecular identifiers for immune sequencing clone quantification. TCRdb itself ran the PCR reads through MiXCR, one entry per CDR3 protein. This repertoire shows about 640,000 distinct CDR3 sequences, 20% found once; its top ten account for 0.7% to 1%. The sample comprised naive CD8+ T cells from blood, with Jurkat cell RNA spiked in. These receptors were taken from a human donor in good health. Some libraries in this study had Jurkat cell RNA spiked in. Both conserved end residues are part of each CDR3. The D gene is left open where the match is weak. A clone size is listed for some rows: how often the clone was seen (once, few, many), or a class if it is expanded.

j_call clone_size d_call v_call cdr3_nt cdr3_aa
TRBJ2-5 few TRBD2 TRBV27 TGTGCCAGCAGTCCGGGACTAGCGGGAGCAGGAGAGACCCAGTACTTC CASSPGLAGAGETQYF
TRBJ1-6 many . TRBV5-5 TGTGCCAGCAGCTTTTGGGGCAACAATTCACCCCTCCACTTT CASSFWGNNSPLHF
TRBJ1-3 . TRBD1 TRBV2 TGTGCCAGCATGGTCCCCTTTGACAGGGTGCCAGGATCTGGAAACACCATATATTTT CASMVPFDRVPGSGNTIYF
TRBJ2-7 many . TRBV20-1 TGCAGTGCTAGGGACCTAGAGGACGAGCAGTACTTC CSARDLEDEQYF
TRBJ2-1 many . TRBV12-3/TRBV12-4 TGTGCCAGCAGTTTAGCGCGGGGGCCCCCTTACAATGAGCAGTTCTTC CASSLARGPPYNEQFF
TRBJ1-1 many . TRBV14 TGTGCCAGCAGCCAGGCCAGTCGCCGCACTGAAGCTTTCTTT CASSQASRRTEAFF
TRBJ2-1 . . TRBV27 TGTGCCAGCAGTTTAATTAGCTACAGTGAGCAGTTCTTC CASSLISYSEQFF
TRBJ2-7 . TRBD1 TRBV15 TGTGCCACCAGCAGAGATATTCTTAGGACAGGGTTCCACGAGCAGTACTTC CATSRDILRTGFHEQYF
TRBJ2-7 many . TRBV20-1 TGCAGTGCTAGTAGTCGGGAATCCTACGAGCAGTACTTC CSASSRESYEQYF
TRBJ1-3 many TRBD1 TRBV5-6 TGTGCCAGCAGCAGGGGGCCGGGACGGATGTCTGGAAACACCATATATTTT CASSRGPGRMSGNTIYF
TRBJ2-5 . TRBD2 TRBV12-3/TRBV12-4 TGTGCCAGCAGTTTTGCGGGGGGCTGGAGGGTAGAGACCCAGTACTTC CASSFAGGWRVETQYF
TRBJ2-2 . . TRBV7-9 TGTGCCAGCAGACGTGACGTAAACACCGGGGAGCTGTTTTTT CASRRDVNTGELFF
TRBJ1-1 many TRBD1 TRBV7-8 TGTGCCAGCCGGACAGGGGCCGCACGGTCGGTTGAAGCTTTCTTT CASRTGAARSVEAFF
TRBJ2-2 . . TRBV4-2 TGTGCCAGCAGCCAAGATTTCCTAACCGGGGAGCTGTTTTTT CASSQDFLTGELFF
TRBJ2-3 many . TRBV20-1 TGCAGTGCTAGAGATCTTCGAGCCCCCCGAATCACAGATACGCAGTATTTT CSARDLRAPRITDTQYF
TRBJ1-2 few . TRBV7-8 TGTGCCAGCAGCCTTTACGGGGAAGAAAGGGACTATGGCTACACCTTC CASSLYGEERDYGYTF
TRBJ1-1 few . TRBV27 TGTGCCAGCAGAGCGGGACACCAGAACACTGAAGCTTTCTTT CASRAGHQNTEAFF
TRBJ2-1 . . TRBV6-6 TGTGCCAGCAGTTACAGGGCCTCCGAGGAAGGGAAGTTCTTC CASSYRASEEGKFF
TRBJ2-3 . . TRBV30 TGTGCCTGGAGTGTAGGGGGGGGGGCCACAGATACGCAGTATTTT CAWSVGGGATDTQYF
TRBJ2-7 few TRBD1 TRBV5-5 TGTGCCAGCAGCTTGGGGACCGGGACAGGGGACTACGAGCAGTACTTC CASSLGTGTGDYEQYF
TRBJ1-1 many . TRBV19 TGTGCCACCTCGGCGAGGAGTATTAGCAACACTGAAGCTTTCTTT CATSARSISNTEAFF